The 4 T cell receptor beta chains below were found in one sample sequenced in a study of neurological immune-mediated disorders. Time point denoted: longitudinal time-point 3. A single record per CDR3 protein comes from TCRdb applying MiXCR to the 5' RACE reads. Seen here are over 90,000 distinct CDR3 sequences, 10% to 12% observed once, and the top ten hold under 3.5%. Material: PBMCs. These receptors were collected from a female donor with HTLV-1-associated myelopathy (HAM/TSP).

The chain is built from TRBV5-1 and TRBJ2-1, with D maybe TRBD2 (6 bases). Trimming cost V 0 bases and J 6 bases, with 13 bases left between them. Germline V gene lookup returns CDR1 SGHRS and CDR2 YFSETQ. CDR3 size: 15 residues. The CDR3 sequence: CASSLGLASGNEQFF. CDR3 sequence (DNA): TGCGCCAGCAGCTTGGGCCTAGCGTCCGGCAATGAGCAGTTCTTC.

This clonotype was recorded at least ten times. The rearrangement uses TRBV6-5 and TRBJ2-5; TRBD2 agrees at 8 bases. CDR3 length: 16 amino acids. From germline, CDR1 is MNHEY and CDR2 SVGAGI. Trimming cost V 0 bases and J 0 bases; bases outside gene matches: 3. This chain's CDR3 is CASSYSSGAYQETQYF. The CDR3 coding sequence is TGTGCCAGCAGTTACTCTAGCGGGGCGTACCAAGAGACCCAGTACTTC.

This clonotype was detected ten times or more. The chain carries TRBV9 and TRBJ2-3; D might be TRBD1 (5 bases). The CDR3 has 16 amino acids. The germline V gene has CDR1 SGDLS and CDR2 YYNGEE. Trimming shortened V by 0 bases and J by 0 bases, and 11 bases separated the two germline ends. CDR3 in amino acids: CASSVEGRASTDTQYF. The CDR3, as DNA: TGTGCCAGCAGCGTAGAGGGGCGCGCGAGCACAGATACGCAGTATTTT.

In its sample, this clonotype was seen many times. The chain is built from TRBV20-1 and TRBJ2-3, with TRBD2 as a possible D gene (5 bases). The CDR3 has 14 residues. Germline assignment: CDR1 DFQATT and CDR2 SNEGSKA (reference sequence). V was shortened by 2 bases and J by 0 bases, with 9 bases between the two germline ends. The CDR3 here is CSARSGLSTDTQYF. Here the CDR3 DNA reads TGCAGTGCTAGAAGCGGCCTCAGCACAGATACGCAGTATTTT.